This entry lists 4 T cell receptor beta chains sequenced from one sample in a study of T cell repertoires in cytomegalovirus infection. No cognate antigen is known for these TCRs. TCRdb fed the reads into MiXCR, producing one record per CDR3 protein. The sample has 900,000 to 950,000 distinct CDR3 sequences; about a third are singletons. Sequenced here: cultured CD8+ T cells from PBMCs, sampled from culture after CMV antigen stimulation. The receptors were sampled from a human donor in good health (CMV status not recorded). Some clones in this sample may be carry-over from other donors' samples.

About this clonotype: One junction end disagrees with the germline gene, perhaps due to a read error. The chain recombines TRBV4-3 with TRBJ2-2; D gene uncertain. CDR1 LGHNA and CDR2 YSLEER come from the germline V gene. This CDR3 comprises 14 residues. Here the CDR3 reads CANSQDPYTGELFF. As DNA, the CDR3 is TGCGCCAACAGCCAAGACCCTTACACCGGGGAGCTGTTTTTT.

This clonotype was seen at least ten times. The CDR3 sequence is CASSSAVIPYEQYV. The CDR3 DNA reads as TGTGCCAGCAGCTCGGCGGTAATTCCCTACGAGCAGTACGTC. The rearrangement uses TRBV5-6 and TRBJ2-7; D remains unclear. CDR3 size: 14 residues. Germline V CDR1 and CDR2: SGHDT, YYEEEE. V lost 3 bases, J lost 2 bases, and 12 bases lay in between.

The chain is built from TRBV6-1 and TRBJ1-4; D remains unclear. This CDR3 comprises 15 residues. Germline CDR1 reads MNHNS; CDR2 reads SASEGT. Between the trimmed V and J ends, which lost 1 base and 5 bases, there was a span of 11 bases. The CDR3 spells CASSEEWSVNEKLFF. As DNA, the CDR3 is TGTGCCAGCAGTGAAGAGTGGTCAGTGAATGAAAAACTGTTTTTT.

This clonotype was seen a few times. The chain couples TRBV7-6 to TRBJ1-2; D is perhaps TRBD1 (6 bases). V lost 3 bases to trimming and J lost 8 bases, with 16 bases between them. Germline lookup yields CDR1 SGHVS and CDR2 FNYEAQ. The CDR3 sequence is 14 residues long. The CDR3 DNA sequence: TGTGCCAGCAGCTTGGCGGGGGGGGCAGAAGGCTACACCTTC. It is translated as CASSLAGGAEGYTF. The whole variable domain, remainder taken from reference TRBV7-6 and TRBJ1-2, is GAGVSQSPRYKVTKRGQDVALRCDPISGHVSLYWYRQALGQGPEFLTYFNYEAQQDKSGLPNDRFSAERPEGSISTLTIQRTEQRDSAMYRCASSLAGGAEGYTFGSGTRLTVV.